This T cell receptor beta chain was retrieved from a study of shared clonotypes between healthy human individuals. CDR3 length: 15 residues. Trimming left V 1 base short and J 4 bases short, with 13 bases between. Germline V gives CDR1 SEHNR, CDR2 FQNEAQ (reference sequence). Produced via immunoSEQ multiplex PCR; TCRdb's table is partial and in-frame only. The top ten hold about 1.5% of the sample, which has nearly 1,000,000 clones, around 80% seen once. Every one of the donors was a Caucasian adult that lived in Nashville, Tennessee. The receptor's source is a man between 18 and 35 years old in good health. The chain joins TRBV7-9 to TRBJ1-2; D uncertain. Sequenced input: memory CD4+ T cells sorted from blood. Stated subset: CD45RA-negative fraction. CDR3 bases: TGTGCCAGCAGCTTAGACGTTGTGTCAGGCTATGGCTACACCTTC. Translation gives CASSLDVVSGYGYTF.